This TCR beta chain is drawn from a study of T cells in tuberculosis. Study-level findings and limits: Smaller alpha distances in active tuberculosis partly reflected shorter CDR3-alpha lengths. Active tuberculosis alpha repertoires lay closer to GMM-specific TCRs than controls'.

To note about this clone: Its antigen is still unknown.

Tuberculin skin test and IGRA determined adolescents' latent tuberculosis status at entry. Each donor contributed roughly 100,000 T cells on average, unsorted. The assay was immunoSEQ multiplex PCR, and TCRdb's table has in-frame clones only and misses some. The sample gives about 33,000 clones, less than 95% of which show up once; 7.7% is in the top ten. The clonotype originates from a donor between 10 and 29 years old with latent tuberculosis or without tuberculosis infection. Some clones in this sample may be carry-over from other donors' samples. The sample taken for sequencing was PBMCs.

The CDR3, as DNA: TGTGCCAGCAGCGTAAGAACAGGGCGGGTTTTTCCAGATACGCAGTATTTT. Its protein is CASSVRTGRVFPDTQYF. The J gene is TRBJ2-3, the V gene TRBV9; D may be TRBD1 (6 bases). This CDR3 comprises 17 residues. V was clipped by 1 base and J by 4 bases, with 19 bases between them. CDR1 and CDR2 (germline): SGDLS, YYNGEE.